A selection of T cell receptor beta chains follows, all from one sample in a study of blood T cell repertoires in COVID-19. Profiled with immunoSEQ multiplex PCR; TCRdb holds only in-frame clones, not every one. The repertoire includes around 300,000 clones, roughly 91% of them detected once, and approximately 2% sits in the top ten. The material sequenced was PBMCs or T cells enriched from blood (not recorded which). These receptors were taken from a woman aged 55-70 years who had recovered from COVID-19. Both conserved end residues are part of each CDR3. D genes are given only for firm matches. Size tells how often a clone was seen (once, few, many) or the class of an expanded clone, and some rows leave it out.

TRBV28,TRBJ1-4,.,.,CASNRQINEKLFF,TGTGCCAGCAACCGACAGATTAATGAAAAACTGTTTTTT
TRBV27,TRBJ1-1,TRBD1,.,CASSLIYTGDTEAFF,TGTGCCAGCAGTTTAATTTACACAGGGGACACTGAAGCTTTCTTT
TRBV28,TRBJ1-2,.,few,CASRNQGSNYGYTF,TGTGCCAGCAGGAATCAGGGATCTAACTATGGCTACACCTTC
TRBV18,TRBJ1-5,TRBD1,.,CASSSRQGDNQPQHF,TGTGCCAGCTCATCGAGACAGGGGGACAATCAGCCCCAGCATTTT
TRBV28,TRBJ2-3,TRBD2,.,CASSPSGLAGRADTQYF,TGTGCCAGCAGTCCCTCGGGACTAGCGGGAAGGGCAGATACGCAGTATTTT
TRBV6-5,TRBJ1-2,.,.,CASRYRVNYGYTF,TGTGCCAGCCGCTACAGGGTTAACTATGGCTACACCTTC
TRBV7-9,TRBJ2-2,TRBD1,few,CAIGPGTGGTGELFF,TGTGCCATCGGCCCGGGGACAGGGGGGACCGGGGAGCTGTTTTTT
TRBV9,TRBJ1-1,.,.,CASSVGANTEAFF,TGTGCCAGCAGCGTAGGAGCGAACACTGAAGCTTTCTTT
TRBV11-2,TRBJ1-1,.,.,CASSLAGGGTEAFF,TGTGCCAGCAGCTTAGCCGGTGGGGGGACTGAAGCTTTCTTT
TRBV7-3,TRBJ1-1,.,.,CASSPEWGQGTEAFF,TGTGCCAGCAGCCCCGAGTGGGGGCAGGGCACTGAAGCTTTCTTT
TRBV4-2,TRBJ1-1,.,.,CASSQDPGVKGNTEAFF,TGTGCCAGCAGCCAAGATCCGGGGGTTAAGGGGAACACTGAAGCTTTCTTT
TRBV2,TRBJ2-7,.,.,CASFLPTVAATVNEQYF,TGTGCCAGCTTTCTCCCCACAGTAGCGGCGACTGTGAACGAGCAGTACTTC
TRBV10-1,TRBJ2-3,TRBD1,.,CASSPTGAADTQYF,TGCGCCAGCAGCCCTACAGGGGCAGCAGATACGCAGTATTTT
TRBV27,TRBJ2-7,TRBD2,.,CASSFWASGGRLDEQYF,TGTGCCAGCAGTTTTTGGGCTAGCGGGGGACGGTTGGACGAGCAGTACTTC
TRBV28,TRBJ2-1,TRBD1,.,CASSLVGQVSYNEQFF,TGTGCCAGCAGTTTAGTGGGACAGGTTTCCTACAATGAGCAGTTCTTC
TRBV20-1,TRBJ1-3,.,.,CSAREASGNTIYF,TGCAGTGCTCGTGAAGCCTCTGGAAACACCATATATTTT
TRBV18,TRBJ1-4,TRBD1,.,CASSPQGAYLRTATNEKLFF,TGTGCCAGCTCACCACAGGGGGCTTACCTCCGCACAGCAACTAATGAAAAACTGTTTTTT
TRBV5-1,TRBJ2-1,.,.,CASSLSNRANEQFF,TGCGCCAGCAGCTTGTCAAACAGGGCCAATGAGCAGTTCTTC
TRBV5-1,TRBJ2-3,TRBD2,.,CASTLRGLAGDTQYF,TGCGCCAGCACCTTGAGGGGACTAGCGGGAGATACGCAGTATTTT
TRBV3-1/TRBV3-2,TRBJ2-1,TRBD2,.,CASSGTSGNEQFF,TGTGCCAGCAGTGGGACTAGCGGCAATGAGCAGTTCTTC
TRBV10-3,TRBJ2-3,TRBD1,.,CAISELGTGITGDTQYF,TGTGCCATCAGTGAATTGGGGACAGGAATAACTGGAGATACGCAGTATTTT
TRBV30,TRBJ2-7,.,.,CAWSQGYEQYF,TGTGCCTGGAGTCAGGGGTACGAGCAGTACTTC
TRBV19,TRBJ2-1,TRBD2,.,CASSLRTSGGAREQFF,TGTGCCAGTAGCCTAAGGACTAGCGGGGGGGCCCGTGAGCAGTTCTTC
TRBV30,TRBJ1-4,.,.,CAWERRGADEKLFF,TGTGCCTGGGAGAGGAGGGGCGCAGATGAAAAACTGTTTTTT
TRBV6-2/TRBV6-3,TRBJ2-1,TRBD2,.,CASSYSGAAGSSYNEQFF,TGTGCCAGCAGTTACTCCGGCGCAGCGGGGTCCTCCTACAATGAGCAGTTCTTC
TRBV19,TRBJ2-1,.,.,CASITLGARLTLLSSYNEQFF,TGTGCCAGTATCACTCTGGGGGCACGATTAACCCTCCTTAGCTCCTACAATGAGCAGTTCTTC
TRBV9,TRBJ1-1,.,.,CASSAGFYTEAFF,TGTGCCAGCAGCGCCGGGTTTTACACTGAAGCTTTCTTT
TRBV5-6,TRBJ1-5,.,.,CASSLGGGQQPQHF,TGTGCCAGCAGCTTGGGTGGCGGGCAGCAGCCCCAGCATTTT
TRBV7-9,TRBJ1-3,TRBD1,.,CASSPDRAGNTIYF,TGTGCCAGCAGCCCAGACAGGGCTGGAAACACCATATATTTT